This passage covers 32 T cell receptor beta chains from one sample sequenced in a study of T cell responses to AZD1222 COVID-19 vaccine. The assay was immunoSEQ multiplex PCR, and TCRdb's table has in-frame clones only and misses some. The table lists about 100,000 clones, 87% of them singletons. The sequencing used peripheral blood, collected on day 0 of AZD1222 vaccination. These TCRs come from an adult in good health.

This rearrangement joins TRBV7-9 to TRBJ2-2; a possible D gene is TRBD1 (5 bases). Germline V gene data show CDR1 as SEHNR and CDR2 as FQNEAQ (reference sequence). V was trimmed by 2 bases and J by 1 base, leaving 8 bases between them. The CDR3 runs to 15 residues. CDR3 region: CASSLSGQNTGELFF. The CDR3 bases are TGTGCCAGCAGCTTATCCGGACAGAACACCGGGGAGCTGTTTTTT.

The rearrangement links TRBV5-6 to TRBJ1-2; D perhaps matches TRBD1 (5 bases). This CDR3 comprises 14 residues. The V end was cut by 1 base, the J end by 5 bases, with 12 bases between. Germline V gene data show CDR1 as SGHDT and CDR2 as YYEEEE. This CDR3 reads CASSLPSTAYGYTF. The CDR3 coding sequence is TGTGCCAGCAGCTTGCCTTCGACAGCATATGGCTACACCTTC.

The V and J genes are TRBV7-2 and TRBJ1-1; D call uncertain. The CDR3 loop spans 17 amino acids. CDR1 is SGHTA and CDR2 is FQGNSA in the germline V gene. Trimming shortened V by 2 bases and J by 5 bases, and 21 bases separated the two germline ends. CDR3 loop: CASSLYLGSGSNTEAFF. The CDR3 coding sequence is TGTGCCAGCAGCTTATATCTGGGTTCGGGTAGTAATACTGAAGCTTTCTTT. Variable domain in full (rest from reference TRBV7-2 and TRBJ1-1): GAGVSQSPSNKVTEKGKDVELRCDPISGHTALYWYRQSLGQGLEFLIYFQGNSAPDKSGLPSDRFSAERTGGSVSTLTIQRTQQEDSAVYLCASSLYLGSGSNTEAFFGQGTRLTVV.

The chain is built from TRBV4-2 and TRBJ2-5; no definite D call. There are 15 residues in the CDR3. Germline V gene sequence: CDR1 LGHNA, CDR2 YNFKEQ. The V end lost 1 base, the J end lost 3 bases, and 12 bases lay between the germline ends. CDR3 region: CASSQVASRKETQYF. CDR3 nucleotide sequence: TGTGCCAGCAGCCAAGTGGCTAGTCGGAAAGAGACCCAGTACTTC.

This clone has a single count. V is TRBV6-1 and J is TRBJ1-2; unclear D gene. The length of the CDR3 is 15 residues. The V end was cut by 3 bases, the J end by 4 bases, with 15 bases between. CDR1 is MNHNS and CDR2 is SASEGT in the germline V gene. The CDR3 reads CASSDHAHLTYGYTF. As DNA, the CDR3 is TGTGCCAGCAGTGACCATGCACACCTCACCTATGGCTACACCTTC.

This chain links TRBV4-2 with TRBJ1-2; D remains ambiguous. In germline, CDR1 is LGHNA, CDR2 YNFKEQ. The CDR3 consists of 12 residues. Trimming left V 6 bases short and J 3 bases short, with 8 bases between. CDR3 region: CASSGGHYGYTF. CDR3 in DNA: TGTGCCAGCAGTGGCGGACACTATGGCTACACCTTC.

This chain links TRBV6-2 or TRBV6-3 with TRBJ1-5, with D uncertain. V was shortened by 2 bases and J by 6 bases, with 5 bases between the two germline ends. Looked up from germline, CDR1 is MNHEY and CDR2 is SVGEGT. The CDR3 spans 12 residues. This chain's CDR3 is CASSYGGQPQHF. CDR3 DNA: TGTGCCAGCAGTTACGGTGGTCAGCCCCAGCATTTT.

The chain has TRBV21-1 and TRBJ2-7; the table's D call of TRBD2 was not tested on the DNA. TRBV21-1 is marked as a pseudogene. The CDR3 length is 18 residues. For the CDR3, the DNA is TGTGCCAGCAGCAAAATCGAGGTCGCGCGGAGTGCCACCTACGAGCAGTACTTC. This translates into CASSKIEVARSATYEQYF.

The chain joins TRBV24-1 to TRBJ2-5, with 11 bases that match TRBD1. V lost 4 bases and J lost 4; bases outside the gene matches: 10. Germline values: CDR1 KGHDR, CDR2 SFDVKD. The CDR3 spans 17 residues. CDR3 residues: CATSDHLGQGGIETQYF. The CDR3, as DNA: TGTGCCACCAGTGACCACCTGGGACAGGGGGGGATAGAGACCCAGTACTTC.

This chain links TRBV5-1 with TRBJ1-2; D may be TRBD1 (6 bases). This CDR3 is 14 amino acids long. Trimming shortened V by 4 bases and J by 8 bases, and 18 bases separated the two germline ends. Germline V gives CDR1 SGHRS, CDR2 YFSETQ. CDR3 in DNA: TGCGCCAGCAGCCCGAGACGGGGGCTTGAGGGCTACACCTTC. Protein: CASSPRRGLEGYTF.

V and J are TRBV5-1 and TRBJ2-7; D perhaps matches TRBD1 (5 bases). The CDR3 runs 15 residues. Germline CDR1 and CDR2: SGHRS and YFSETQ. Between the trimmed V and J ends, which lost 0 bases and 6 bases, there was a span of 16 bases. Here the CDR3 DNA reads TGCGCCAGCAGCTTGGGCCCCAGGGCCTCGACCGAGCAGTACTTC. It specifies CASSLGPRASTEQYF.

The chain couples TRBV7-2 to TRBJ2-2, with 8 positions matching TRBD2. The V gene's germline CDR1 is SGHTA and CDR2 FQGNSA. V was pared by 4 bases and J by 7 bases, with 8 bases of the junction left unmatched. The CDR3 loop spans 15 amino acids. CDR3 residues: CASSSSGGQGGELFF. CDR3 sequence (DNA): TGTGCCAGCAGCTCGAGCGGGGGCCAAGGCGGGGAGCTGTTTTTT.

V and J are TRBV11-3 and TRBJ2-2; tentative D call: TRBD1 (5 bases). The CDR3 has 13 residues. CDR1 and CDR2 from the germline V gene are SGHNT and YENEEA. V was pared by 5 bases and J by 7 bases, with 11 bases between. The CDR3 DNA reads TGTGCCAGCAGCGCAAACCAGGGCGGGGAGCTGTTTTTT. It translates to CASSANQGGELFF.

J is TRBJ1-2 and V is TRBV18; D ambiguous. Germline V gene lookup returns CDR1 KGHSH and CDR2 LQKENI. Trimming cost V 2 bases and J 7 bases, with 11 bases left between them. The CDR3 is 13 amino acids. The CDR3 sequence is CASSPGRSSGYTF. Here the CDR3 DNA reads TGTGCCAGCTCACCAGGACGGTCCTCTGGCTACACCTTC.

In this sample, this clone turned up a few times. V is TRBV5-1 and J is TRBJ2-3; 7 nucleotides match TRBD2. The CDR3 totals 16 residues. From germline, CDR1 is SGHRS and CDR2 YFSETQ. J gave up 4 bases and V 0 bases, and 8 bases lay outside the gene matches. CDR3 sequence reads: CASSLVLAGKADTQYF. CDR3 nucleotide sequence: TGCGCCAGCAGCTTGGTGTTAGCGGGTAAGGCAGATACGCAGTATTTT. Full variable domain (remainder filled in from reference TRBV5-1 and TRBJ2-3): KAGVTQTPRYLIKTRGQQVTLSCSPISGHRSVSWYQQTPGQGLQFLFEYFSETQRNKGNFPGRFSGRQFSNSRSEMNVSTLELGDSALYLCASSLVLAGKADTQYFGPGTRLTVL.

By share of the sample, this clone is medium-sized. The rearrangement uses TRBV6-5 and TRBJ2-1; 14 bases fit TRBD2. Per germline, CDR1 MNHEY and CDR2 SVGAGI. The CDR3 length is 15 residues. After removal of 6 bases from V and 9 bases from J, the junction contained 7 bases not matched to a gene. CDR3 in amino acids: CASRPRTSGGREQFF. The DNA of the CDR3 is TGTGCCAGCAGGCCCCGGACTAGCGGGGGGCGTGAGCAGTTCTTC.

The chain recombines TRBV3-1 (or the pseudogene TRBV3-2) with TRBJ2-2; TRBD2 might be the D (7 bases). The V end was cut by 0 bases, the J end by 2 bases, with 13 bases between. From germline, CDR1 is LGHDT and CDR2 YNNKEL (reference sequence). The CDR3 has 17 amino acids. The CDR3 nucleotides are TGTGCCAGCAGCCAAGATTACGGGGGGCCAAACACCGGGGAGCTGTTTTTT. Protein product: CASSQDYGGPNTGELFF.

This clone was counted at least ten times. The chain uses TRBV18 and TRBJ2-7, with TRBD1 as a possible D gene (5 bases). Trimming removed 3 bases at V and 2 bases at J, with 8 bases between. Germline V gives CDR1 KGHSH, CDR2 LQKENI. The length of the CDR3 is 13 residues. The CDR3 loop is CASSPSRAYEQYF. In DNA, the CDR3 is TGTGCCAGCTCACCGTCCAGGGCCTACGAGCAGTACTTC.

This chain uses TRBV4-3 with TRBJ1-2; D not resolved. The CDR3 spans 14 residues. V gave up 0 bases and J gave up 4 bases, with 9 bases separating them. Germline V gives CDR1 LGHNA, CDR2 YSLEER. The CDR3 loop reads CASSQDPSPYGYTF. The CDR3 DNA reads TGCGCCAGCAGCCAAGATCCCAGTCCCTATGGCTACACCTTC.

The chain links TRBV20-1 to TRBJ2-3; D gene unclear. CDR3 length equals 11 residues. CDR1 and CDR2 from the germline V gene are DFQATT and SNEGSKA (reference sequence). V lost 6 bases, J lost 4 bases, and 8 bases lay in between. CDR3 sequence (DNA): TGCAGTGCCCCCGCCCCAGATACGCAGTATTTT. Translated: CSAPAPDTQYF.

The chain is built from TRBV28 and TRBJ2-2, with D possibly being TRBD2 (6 bases). CDR1 and CDR2 from the germline V gene are MDHEN and SYDVKM. There are 15 residues in the CDR3. The V end lost 6 bases, the J end lost 4 bases, and 15 bases lay between the germline ends. The CDR3 region is CASRNQGTLTGELFF. The CDR3 nucleotides are TGTGCCAGCAGGAACCAAGGGACTCTCACCGGGGAGCTGTTTTTT.

This clone was seen more than once but under ten times. The rearrangement uses TRBV19 and TRBJ1-1; TRBD1 is a possible D gene (6 bases). The CDR3 length is 13 residues. The ends were cut back, 5 bases at V and 4 bases at J, with 11 bases in the middle. Germline V gene data show CDR1 as LNHDA and CDR2 as SQIVND (reference sequence). CDR3 bases: TGTGCCAGTAGTGAAAAAGGGGGCACTGAAGCTTTCTTT. It translates to CASSEKGGTEAFF. Full variable domain (remainder filled in from reference TRBV19 and TRBJ1-1): DGGITQSPKYLFRKEGQNVTLSCEQNLNHDAMYWYRQDPGQGLRLIYYSQIVNDFQKGDIAEGYSVSREKKESFPLTVTSAQKNPTAFYLCASSEKGGTEAFFGQGTRLTVV.

The chain uses TRBV27 and TRBJ1-6; the D gene is possibly TRBD1 (5 bases). Looked up from germline, CDR1 is MNHEY and CDR2 is SMNVEV (reference sequence). V shed 6 bases and J shed 9 bases, with 12 bases lying between them. There are 13 residues in the CDR3. CDR3 protein: CASRQGGFSPLHF. The DNA of the CDR3 is TGTGCCAGCAGGCAGGGCGGGTTTTCACCCCTCCACTTT.

This sequence joins TRBV3-1 (or the pseudogene TRBV3-2) and TRBJ2-7, with 7 bases fitting TRBD1. Germline lookup yields CDR1 LGHDT and CDR2 YNNKEL (reference sequence). The CDR3 loop spans 14 amino acids. After removal of 4 bases from V and 2 bases from J, the junction contained 5 bases not matched to a gene. The chain's CDR3 is CASSRQGWAYEQYF. CDR3 nucleotides: TGTGCCAGCAGCCGACAGGGTTGGGCCTACGAGCAGTACTTC.

This clone was observed once. This chain links TRBV28 with TRBJ1-4; weak D call: TRBD1 (6 bases). The germline gives CDR1 MDHEN, CDR2 SYDVKM. The CDR3 sequence is 12 residues long. The V gene lost 10 bases and the J gene lost 8 bases, with 14 bases spanning the gap. The CDR3 is CATSGTREKLFF. The CDR3 region has the DNA TGTGCCACCTCCGGGACACGGGAAAAACTGTTTTTT. Looking up the rest from reference TRBV28 and TRBJ1-4 gives the full variable domain: DVKVTQSSRYLVKRTGEKVFLECVQDMDHENMFWYRQDPGLGLRLIYFSYDVKMKEKGDIPEGYSVSREKKERFSLILESASTNQTSMYLCATSGTREKLFFGSGTQLSVL.

The chain carries TRBV11-3 and TRBJ1-1; the D gene is possibly TRBD1 (6 bases). This CDR3 is 15 amino acids long. CDR1 SGHNT and CDR2 YENEEA come from the germline V gene. Trimming removed 5 bases at V and 1 base at J, with 14 bases between. This CDR3 reads CASSPWGQANTEAFF. For the CDR3, the DNA is TGTGCCAGCAGCCCTTGGGGACAAGCGAACACTGAAGCTTTCTTT.

The chain recombines TRBV5-6 with TRBJ1-3; the D is unclear. Trimming stripped 4 bases from V and 0 bases from J, with 8 bases between. Germline CDR1 is SGHDT and CDR2 is YYEEEE. The CDR3 spans 14 residues. CDR3 in DNA: TGTGCCAGCAGCAGGGTCTACTCTGGAAACACCATATATTTT. The encoded protein is CASSRVYSGNTIYF.

The gene calls are TRBV5-1 and TRBJ1-6, with D tentatively TRBD1 (6 bases). Germline V gives CDR1 SGHRS, CDR2 YFSETQ. The CDR3 has 17 residues. V was cut by 4 bases and J by 7 bases, with 21 bases left in between. CDR3 loop: CASSGGQGNIFNSPLHF. As DNA, the CDR3 is TGCGCCAGCAGCGGGGGGCAGGGCAACATATTCAATTCACCCCTCCACTTT.

The chain employs TRBV7-2 and TRBJ2-1, with D maybe TRBD2 (5 bases). Germline CDR1 reads SGHTA; CDR2 reads FQGNSA. Trimming shortened V by 1 base and J by 0 bases, and 13 bases separated the two germline ends. The CDR3 runs to 17 residues. Written as DNA, the CDR3 is TGTGCCAGCAGCTTAGTAGTCGGGGTGAGCTCCTACAATGAGCAGTTCTTC. It yields the protein CASSLVVGVSSYNEQFF. Variable domain in full (rest from reference TRBV7-2 and TRBJ2-1): GAGVSQSPSNKVTEKGKDVELRCDPISGHTALYWYRQSLGQGLEFLIYFQGNSAPDKSGLPSDRFSAERTGGSVSTLTIQRTQQEDSAVYLCASSLVVGVSSYNEQFFGPGTRLTVL.

V is TRBV6-1 and J is TRBJ1-2, with no clear D. Germline assignment: CDR1 MNHNS and CDR2 SASEGT. Trimming took off 2 bases at V and 5 bases at J, with 15 bases between the two ends. The CDR3 covers 15 residues. The CDR3 here is CASSETLKGIYGYTF. CDR3 sequence (DNA): TGTGCCAGCAGTGAAACCCTCAAGGGTATTTATGGCTACACCTTC.

The chain recombines TRBV24-1 with TRBJ1-5; D gene uncertain. Germline CDR1 reads KGHDR; CDR2 reads SFDVKD. The length of the CDR3 is 17 residues. V lost 2 bases and J lost 3, with 16 bases in between. The DNA for the CDR3 is TGTGCCACCAGTGATTCTATAGACAAAACCTCCAATCAGCCCCAGCATTTT. As protein: CATSDSIDKTSNQPQHF.

The genes are TRBV3-1 (or the pseudogene TRBV3-2) and TRBJ1-2; D might be TRBD1 (5 bases). This CDR3 has 15 amino acids. Trimming took 0 bases from V and 3 from J, leaving 11 bases between them. Germline values: CDR1 LGHDT, CDR2 YNNKEL (reference sequence). The CDR3 nucleotides read TGTGCCAGCAGCCAAGATTCGAGGGGTGACTATGGCTACACCTTC. Encoded protein: CASSQDSRGDYGYTF.